Sequencing of this T cell receptor beta chain was carried out in a study of shared clonotypes between healthy human individuals. Findings and limits, study-wide: Clonotype sharing among donors, it was expected, would be affected by sequencing depth.

The authors ran the assay at deep level. Genomic DNA of each subset was evenly split across several immunoSEQ plates. Per sorted-subset replicate PCR, input was approximately 200 ng DNA, representing tens of thousands of T cell genomes. This table comes from immunoSEQ multiplex PCR, and its TCRdb copy is limited to in-frame clones, with some not included. The table has around 2,000,000 clones, approximately 94% seen once. CD45RO-negative cells were positively selected for CCR7, leaving out terminally differentiated effector memory CD45RA+ cells. Remarks on this clone: Its antigen is not identified.

The CDR3 has 15 residues. Germline loops: CDR1 SGHKS, CDR2 YYEKEE (reference sequence). Between the trimmed V and J ends, which lost 0 bases and 4 bases, there was a span of 13 bases. The sample consisted of naive CD8+ T cells from PBMCs. The V gene is TRBV5-5, the J gene TRBJ1-2, with no clear D. This TCR derives from a man younger than 35 in good health. Some clones in this sample may be carry-over from other donors' samples. CDR3 amino acids: CASSLGTDTFYGYTF. The DNA of the CDR3 is TGTGCCAGCAGCTTGGGGACCGATACCTTCTATGGCTACACCTTC. Full variable domain (rest looked up from reference TRBV5-5 and TRBJ1-2): DAGVTQSPTHLIKTRGQQVTLRCSPISGHKSVSWYQQVLGQGPQFIFQYYEKEERGRGNFPDRFSARQFPNYSSELNVNALLLGDSALYLCASSLGTDTFYGYTFGSGTRLTVV.